What follows describes a single TCR beta chain. There are 17 residues in the CDR3. Germline loops: CDR1 SGHDT, CDR2 YYEEEE. V shed 3 bases and J shed 5 bases, with 20 bases lying between them. The record originates from a study of T cell changes during pregnancy in multiple sclerosis. TCRdb's copy holds only in-frame clones and misses some; the assay was immunoSEQ multiplex PCR. Of roughly 39,000 clones in the sample, 85% to 95% were seen once. The TCR originated in a female donor in good health, enrolled as a control in a pregnancy study. This chain uses TRBV5-6 with TRBJ1-4, with D possibly matching TRBD1 (5 bases). Sequencing was performed on CD4+ T cells from peripheral blood mononuclear cells, taken after pregnancy. The DNA for the CDR3 is TGTGCCAGCAGCTCCTGGGGCCCTGGGGGGATGAATGAAAAACTGTTTTTT. This sequence encodes CASSSWGPGGMNEKLFF.